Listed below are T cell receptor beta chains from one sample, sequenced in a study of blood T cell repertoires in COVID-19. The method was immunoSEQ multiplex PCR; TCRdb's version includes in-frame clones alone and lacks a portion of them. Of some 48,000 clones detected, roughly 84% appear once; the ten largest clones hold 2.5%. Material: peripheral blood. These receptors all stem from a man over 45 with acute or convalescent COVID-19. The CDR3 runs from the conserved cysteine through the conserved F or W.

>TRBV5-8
CASSLKGVALKHF
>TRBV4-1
CASSQDREQGHYEQYF
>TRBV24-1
CATSDPGLAGETYEQYF
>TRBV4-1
CASSQDSPVSYEQYF
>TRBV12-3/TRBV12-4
CASSSSGTDTQYF
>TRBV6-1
CASTLVGVMNTEAFF
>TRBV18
CASSPLQDSHEQFF
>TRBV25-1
CASSGGGQNTEAFF
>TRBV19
CASSKLVQHLENTGELFF
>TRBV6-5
CASSWSGTQGNTIYF
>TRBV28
CASTRIWLAGFTGELFF
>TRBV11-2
CASSRVLKRSTDTQYF
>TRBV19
CASTRSAGGTEAFF
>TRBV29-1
CSVNPRDRGQDTQYF
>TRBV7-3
CASSFGTDTQYF
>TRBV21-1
CASSKFVQGVWCNQPQHF
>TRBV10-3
CAIRMTATAGANVLTF
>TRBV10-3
CAISDVQGGDTEAFF
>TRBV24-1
CATRRHGDNEQFF
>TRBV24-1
CATSEGGIDTGELFF
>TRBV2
CASTPLGGGRTF
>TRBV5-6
CASSLADTQYF
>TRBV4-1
CASSQEGGNSKGEQFF
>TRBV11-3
CASSPSPQETQYF
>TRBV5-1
CASSWDTGGGNTGELFF
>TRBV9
CASSVDRFSNSPLHF
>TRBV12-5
CASGFGGANEQFF
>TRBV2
CASRDGMGDTQYF
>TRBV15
CATSRAQGEPTDTQYF
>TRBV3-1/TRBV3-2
CASSRGGAEQYF
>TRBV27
CASSVEGTGHTEAFF
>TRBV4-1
CASSGRRDTQYF
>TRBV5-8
CASSSPGGYTEAFF
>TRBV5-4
CASSSDRVNEKLFF
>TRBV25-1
CASSPDRVGLTETQYF
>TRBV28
CAISRAWSNEQFF
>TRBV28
CASSTGGLSLNNQPQHF
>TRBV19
CASSIRDRLSGANVLTF
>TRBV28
CASSLGVDRGRETQYF